This T cell receptor beta chain was captured by sequencing in a study of response to subunit inactivated influenza vaccine. Study-wide results and limits: Authors suggested each seasonal flu vaccination may recruit only limited numbers of new T cells.

This clonotype was observed many times. The antigen is unknown. MiXCR, run by TCRdb on the RT-PCR reads, gives a single entry per CDR3 protein. The repertoire consists of under 950,000 distinct CDR3 sequences, with around 20% occurring once and the leading ten covering 9.5% to 13%. This CDR3 has 17 amino acids. After removal of 3 bases from V and 7 bases from J, the junction contained 13 bases not matched to a gene. In germline, CDR1 is SGHKS, CDR2 YYEKEE (reference sequence). The sequence was obtained from a man aged 50 to 59 who received an inactivated influenza vaccine. The gene calls are TRBV5-5 and TRBJ2-2; 9 positions match TRBD1. This specimen consisted of PBMCs from blood, obtained more than 4 days after vaccination. In nucleotides, the CDR3 is TGTGCCAGCAGCTCCCATCTGGACAGGGGAATTAACGGGGAGCTGTTTTTT. Its translation is CASSSHLDRGINGELFF.